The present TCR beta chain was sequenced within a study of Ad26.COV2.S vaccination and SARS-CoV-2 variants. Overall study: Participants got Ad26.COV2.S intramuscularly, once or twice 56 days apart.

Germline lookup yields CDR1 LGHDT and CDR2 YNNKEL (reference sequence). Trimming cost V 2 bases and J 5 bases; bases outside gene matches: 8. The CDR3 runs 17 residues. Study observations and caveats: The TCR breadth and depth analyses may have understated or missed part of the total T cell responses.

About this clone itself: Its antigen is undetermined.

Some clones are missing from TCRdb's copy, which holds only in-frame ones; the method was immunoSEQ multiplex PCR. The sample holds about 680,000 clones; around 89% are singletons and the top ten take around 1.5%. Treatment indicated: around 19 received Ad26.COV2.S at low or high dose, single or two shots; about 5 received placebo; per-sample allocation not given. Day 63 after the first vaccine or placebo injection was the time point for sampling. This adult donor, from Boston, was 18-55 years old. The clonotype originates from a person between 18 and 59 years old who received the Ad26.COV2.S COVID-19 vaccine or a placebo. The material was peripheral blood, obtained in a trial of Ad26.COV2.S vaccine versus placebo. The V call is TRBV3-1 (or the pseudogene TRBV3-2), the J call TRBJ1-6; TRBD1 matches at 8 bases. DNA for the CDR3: TGTGCCAGCAGCCAATTATCAGGGGGCGGCCATAATTCACCCCTCCACTTT. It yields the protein CASSQLSGGGHNSPLHF.